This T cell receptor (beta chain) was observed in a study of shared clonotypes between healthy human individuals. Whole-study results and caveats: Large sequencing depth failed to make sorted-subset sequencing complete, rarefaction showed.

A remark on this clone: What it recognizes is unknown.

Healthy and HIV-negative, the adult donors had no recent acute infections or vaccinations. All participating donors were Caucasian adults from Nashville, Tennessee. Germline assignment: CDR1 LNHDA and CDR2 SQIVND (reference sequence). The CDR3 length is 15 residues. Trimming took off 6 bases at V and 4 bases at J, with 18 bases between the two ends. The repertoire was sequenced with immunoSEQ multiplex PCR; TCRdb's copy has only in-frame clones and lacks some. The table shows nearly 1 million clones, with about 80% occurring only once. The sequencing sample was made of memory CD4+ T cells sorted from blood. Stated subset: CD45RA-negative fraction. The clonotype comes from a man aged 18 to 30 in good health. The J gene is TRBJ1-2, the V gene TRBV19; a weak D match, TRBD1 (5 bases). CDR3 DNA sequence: TGTGCCAGTAGCCCGCACTCCGGGGGGAGCTATGGCTACACCTTC. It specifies CASSPHSGGSYGYTF.